This T cell receptor beta chain is drawn from a study of CD8 T cells in Susac syndrome (dated by TCRdb to the late 2010s). Regarding the study in general: Whether CD8+ T cell activation and differentiation in Susac syndrome was antigen driven was tested using repertoire sequencing. Overall study results and their limits: The TCR sequencing and HLA analysis was acknowledged to have included a relatively small number of individuals.

RNA was extracted with the RNeasy kit and about 0.5 to 1 ug was reverse transcribed using random hexamers. TCR beta CDR3 regions were amplified with the immunoSEQ multiplex PCR assay covering 54 Vbeta and 13 Jbeta segments. Bias from PCR amplification was corrected by using a synthetic template baseline for primer optimization and for computational correction. Turning to the authors' computational methods: Reads were annotated to V, D and J genes according to IMGT and were analyzed with immunoSEQ Analyzer, with only productive sequences retained. Clonality was calculated as one minus the Shannon entropy normalized by log2 of the number of productive unique sequences. For each patient and control, public and private clones were evaluated among the 100 most prevalent clones. Susac-specific clones were defined as absent from healthy and MS cohorts, about 1,100 published viral clones and other ImmuneACCESS disease sequences. TCRdb redid the processing of the public reads, applying fastp at Q25 and MiXCR, and retained in-frame beta chains. Every entry covers one CDR3 protein and lists the most common genes and DNA from its rows. Here the V and J calls rest on TCRdb's processing, not on the authors' analysis. This sample has 100,000 to 150,000 distinct CDR3 sequences in its table, and around 94% of those were observed once. The biggest ten clones account for over 0.07% of the sample.

High-throughput TCR beta sequencing profiled peripheral blood CD8+ and CD4+ T cells from healthy donors, Susac syndrome patients and multiple sclerosis patients. The healthy donors served as controls matched for age and sex. Bulk CD8+ and CD4+ T cells were purified magnetically by negative isolation, whereas CD8+ TEMRA cells were enriched by FACS. Blood was collected in EDTA tubes and processed within 24 hours, with PBMCs isolated through density gradient centrifugation. PBMCs intended for TCR sequencing were frozen in liquid nitrogen and were later thawed in a 37 degrees C water bath. A purity of at least 90% was achieved for sorted or isolated CD4+, CD8+ and CD8+ TEMRA cells. A remark on this clonotype: This receptor's antigen is unknown. The input lacks base qualities; no much larger clone sits a single base away.

Specimen: CD4+ T cells from PBMCs. The receptor was derived from a human donor in good health.

The DNA is TGCAGTGCTAGCGAAAGCGGGATTGGCACAGATACGCAGTATTTT. It translates as CSASESGIGTDTQYF. The chain was built from TRBV20-1 and TRBJ2-3, with 7 bases aligning to TRBD2. The CDR3, cysteine through phenylalanine, is 15 amino acids long. Just CDR3 DNA is preserved here, 45 bases in frame from base 1. V and J are trimmed by 3 bases and 1 base, and the gene matches miss 7 bases of the junction. The germline V gene (reference sequence) provides CDR1 DFQATT and CDR2 SNEGSKA.